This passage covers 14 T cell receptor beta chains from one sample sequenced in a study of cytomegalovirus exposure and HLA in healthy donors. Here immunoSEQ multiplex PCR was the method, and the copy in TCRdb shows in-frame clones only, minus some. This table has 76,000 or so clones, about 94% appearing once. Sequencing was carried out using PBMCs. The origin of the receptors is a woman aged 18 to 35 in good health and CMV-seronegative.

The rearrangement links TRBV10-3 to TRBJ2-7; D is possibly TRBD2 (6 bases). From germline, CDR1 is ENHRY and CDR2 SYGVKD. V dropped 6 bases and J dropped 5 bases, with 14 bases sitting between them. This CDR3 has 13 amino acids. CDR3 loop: CAISGDSLHEQYF. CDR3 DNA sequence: TGTGCCATCAGCGGGGACTCGCTTCACGAGCAGTACTTC.

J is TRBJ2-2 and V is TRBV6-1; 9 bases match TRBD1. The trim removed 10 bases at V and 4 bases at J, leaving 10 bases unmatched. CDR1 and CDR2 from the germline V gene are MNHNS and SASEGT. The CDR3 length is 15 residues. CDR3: CAKERGTGTTGELFF. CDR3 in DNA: TGTGCCAAAGAAAGGGGGACAGGGACCACCGGGGAGCTGTTTTTT.

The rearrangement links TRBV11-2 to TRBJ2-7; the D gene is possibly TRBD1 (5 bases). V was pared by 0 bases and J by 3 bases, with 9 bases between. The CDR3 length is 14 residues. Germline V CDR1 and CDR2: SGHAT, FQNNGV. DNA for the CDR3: TGTGCCAGCAGCTTAGAGGCAGGGCGCTACGAGCAGTACTTC. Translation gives CASSLEAGRYEQYF.

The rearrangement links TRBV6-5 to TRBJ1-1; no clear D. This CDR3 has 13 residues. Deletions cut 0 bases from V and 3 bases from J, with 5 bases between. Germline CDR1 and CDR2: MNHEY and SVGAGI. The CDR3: CASSYSYHTEAFF. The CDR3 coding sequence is TGTGCCAGCAGTTACTCGTATCACACTGAAGCTTTCTTT.

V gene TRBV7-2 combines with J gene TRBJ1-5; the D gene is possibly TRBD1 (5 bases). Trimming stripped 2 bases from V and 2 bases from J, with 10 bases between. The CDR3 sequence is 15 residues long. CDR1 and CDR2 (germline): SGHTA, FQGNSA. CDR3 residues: CASSLSRAGNQPQHF. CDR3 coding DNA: TGTGCCAGCAGCTTAAGCAGGGCTGGCAATCAGCCCCAGCATTTT.

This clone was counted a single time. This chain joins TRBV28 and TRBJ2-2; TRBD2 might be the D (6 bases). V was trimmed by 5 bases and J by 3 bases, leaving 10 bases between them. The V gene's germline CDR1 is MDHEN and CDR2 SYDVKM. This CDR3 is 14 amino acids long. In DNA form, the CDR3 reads TGTGCCAGCAGTCGACTAGATTACACCGGGGAGCTGTTTTTT. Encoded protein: CASSRLDYTGELFF.

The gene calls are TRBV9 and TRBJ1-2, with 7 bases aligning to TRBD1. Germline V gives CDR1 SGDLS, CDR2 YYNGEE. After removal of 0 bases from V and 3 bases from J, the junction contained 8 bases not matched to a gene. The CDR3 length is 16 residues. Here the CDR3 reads CASSVAIGGEDYGYTF. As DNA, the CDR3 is TGTGCCAGCAGCGTAGCTATAGGGGGCGAGGACTATGGCTACACCTTC.

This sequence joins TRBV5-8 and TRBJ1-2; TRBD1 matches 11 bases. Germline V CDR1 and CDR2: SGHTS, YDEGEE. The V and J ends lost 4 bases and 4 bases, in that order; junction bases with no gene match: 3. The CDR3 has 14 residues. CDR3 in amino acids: CASSLGTGGYGYTF. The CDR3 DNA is TGTGCCAGCAGCCTAGGGACAGGGGGCTATGGCTACACCTTC.

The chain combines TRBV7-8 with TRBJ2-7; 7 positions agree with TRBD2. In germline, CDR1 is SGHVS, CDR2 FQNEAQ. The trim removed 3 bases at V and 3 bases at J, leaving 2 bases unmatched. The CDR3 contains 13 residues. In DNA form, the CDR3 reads TGTGCCAGCAGCTTTTCGGGGGGCTACGAGCAGTACTTC. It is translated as CASSFSGGYEQYF. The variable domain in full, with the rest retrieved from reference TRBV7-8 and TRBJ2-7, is GAGVSQSPRYKVAKRGQDVALRCDPISGHVSLFWYQQALGQGPEFLTYFQNEAQLDKSGLPSDRFFAERPEGSVSTLKIQRTQQEDSAVYLCASSFSGGYEQYFGPGTRLTVT.

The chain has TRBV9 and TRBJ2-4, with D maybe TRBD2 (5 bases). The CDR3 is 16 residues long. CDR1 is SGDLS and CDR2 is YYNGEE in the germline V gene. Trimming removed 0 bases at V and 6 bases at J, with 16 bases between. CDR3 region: CASSVEMGAGGNIQYF. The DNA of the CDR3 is TGTGCCAGCAGCGTAGAGATGGGTGCGGGTGGAAACATTCAGTACTTC.

The CDR3 here is CASSWDTYTEAFF. DNA for the CDR3: TGTGCCAGCAGCTGGGACACTTACACTGAAGCTTTCTTT. The chain carries TRBV5-4 and TRBJ1-1; TRBD1 might be the D (6 bases). Germline values: CDR1 SGHNT, CDR2 YYREEE (reference sequence). The CDR3 spans 13 residues. Trimming removed 3 bases at V and 3 bases at J, with 9 bases between. Using reference TRBV5-4 and TRBJ1-1 for the parts outside the CDR3, the full variable domain is ETGVTQSPTHLIKTRGQQVTLRCSSQSGHNTVSWYQQALGQGPQFIFQYYREEENGRGNFPPRFSGLQFPNYSSELNVNALELDDSALYLCASSWDTYTEAFFGQGTRLTVV.

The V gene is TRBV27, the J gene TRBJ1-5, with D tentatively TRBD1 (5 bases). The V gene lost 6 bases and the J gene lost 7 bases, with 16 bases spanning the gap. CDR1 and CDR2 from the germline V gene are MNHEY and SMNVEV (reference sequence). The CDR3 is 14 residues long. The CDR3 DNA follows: TGTGCCAGCAGCCAGGCCCCGCGGGGGCAGCCCCAGCATTTT. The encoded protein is CASSQAPRGQPQHF.

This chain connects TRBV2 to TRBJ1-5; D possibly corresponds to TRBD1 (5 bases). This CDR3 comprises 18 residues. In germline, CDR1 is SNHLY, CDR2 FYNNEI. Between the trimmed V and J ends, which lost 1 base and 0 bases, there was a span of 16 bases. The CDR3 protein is CASSEEFRGTYSNQPQHF. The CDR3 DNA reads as TGTGCCAGCAGTGAAGAATTCCGGGGGACTTATAGCAATCAGCCCCAGCATTTT.

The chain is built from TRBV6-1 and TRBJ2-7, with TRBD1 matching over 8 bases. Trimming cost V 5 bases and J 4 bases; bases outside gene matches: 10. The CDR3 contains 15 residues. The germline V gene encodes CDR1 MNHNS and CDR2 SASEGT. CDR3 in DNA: TGTGCCAGCAGTACGGCAGGGGGCATCACATACGAGCAGTACTTC. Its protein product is CASSTAGGITYEQYF.